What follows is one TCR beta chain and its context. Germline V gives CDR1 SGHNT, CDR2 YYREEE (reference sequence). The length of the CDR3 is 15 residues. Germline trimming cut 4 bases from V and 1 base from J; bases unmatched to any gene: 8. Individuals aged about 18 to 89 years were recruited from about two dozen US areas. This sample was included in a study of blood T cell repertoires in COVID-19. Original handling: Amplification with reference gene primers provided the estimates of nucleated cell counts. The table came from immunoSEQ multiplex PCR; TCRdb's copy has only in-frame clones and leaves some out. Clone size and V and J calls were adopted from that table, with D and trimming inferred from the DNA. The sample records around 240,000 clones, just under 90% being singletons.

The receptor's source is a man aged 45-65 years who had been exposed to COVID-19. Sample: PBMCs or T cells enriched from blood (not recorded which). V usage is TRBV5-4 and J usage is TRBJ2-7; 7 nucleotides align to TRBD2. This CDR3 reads CASSQAGGLSYEQYF. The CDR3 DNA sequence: TGTGCCAGCAGCCAGGCCGGGGGGTTGTCCTACGAGCAGTACTTC.